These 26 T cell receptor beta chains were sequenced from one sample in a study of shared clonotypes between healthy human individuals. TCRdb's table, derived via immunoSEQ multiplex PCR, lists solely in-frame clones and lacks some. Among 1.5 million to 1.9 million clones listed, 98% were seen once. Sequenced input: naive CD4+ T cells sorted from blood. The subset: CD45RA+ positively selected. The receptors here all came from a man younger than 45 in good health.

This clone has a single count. This CDR3 reads CATSRDRRLAGEGETQYF. In DNA, the CDR3 is TGTGCCACCAGCAGAGACCGCCGACTAGCGGGAGAGGGAGAGACCCAGTACTTC. This chain joins TRBV15 and TRBJ2-5, with 12 bases identical to TRBD2. The germline gives CDR1 LNHNV, CDR2 YYDKDF (reference sequence). The CDR3 is 18 residues long. After removal of 0 bases from V and 4 bases from J, the junction contained 9 bases not matched to a gene.

The CDR3 DNA follows: TGTGCCAGCACCCTTTTTGACAGGCGCACTGAAGCTTTCTTT. Amino acids: CASTLFDRRTEAFF. The chain carries TRBV5-5 and TRBJ1-1; D perhaps matches TRBD1 (6 bases). The CDR3 runs 14 residues. The ends were cut back, 6 bases at V and 4 bases at J, with 16 bases in the middle. Germline CDR1 and CDR2: SGHKS and YYEKEE (reference sequence).

CDR3 region: CASSKDRPRDRYEQYF. In nucleotides, the CDR3 is TGTGCCAGCAGCAAGGACAGGCCGCGGGATCGATACGAGCAGTACTTC. The gene calls are TRBV6-6 and TRBJ2-7, with D perhaps TRBD1 (7 bases). CDR1 and CDR2 (germline): MNHNY, SVGAGI (reference sequence). This CDR3 region has 16 residues. Trimming pared 6 bases from V and 4 bases from J, leaving 22 bases between.

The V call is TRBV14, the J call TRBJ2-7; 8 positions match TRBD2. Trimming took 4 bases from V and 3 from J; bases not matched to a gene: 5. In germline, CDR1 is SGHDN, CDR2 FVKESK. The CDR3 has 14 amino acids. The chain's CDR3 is CASSPSGRLYEQYF. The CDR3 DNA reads TGTGCCAGCAGCCCGAGCGGGAGACTCTACGAGCAGTACTTC.

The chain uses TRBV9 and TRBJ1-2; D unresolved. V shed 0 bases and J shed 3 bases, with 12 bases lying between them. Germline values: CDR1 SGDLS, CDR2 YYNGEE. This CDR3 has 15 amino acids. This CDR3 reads CASSVGLGGYYGYTF. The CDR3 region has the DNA TGTGCCAGCAGCGTAGGGTTAGGAGGCTACTATGGCTACACCTTC.

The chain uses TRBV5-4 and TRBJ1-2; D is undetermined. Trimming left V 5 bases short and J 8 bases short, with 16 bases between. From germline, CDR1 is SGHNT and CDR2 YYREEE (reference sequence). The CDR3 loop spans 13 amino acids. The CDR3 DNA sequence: TGTGCCAGCAGAGAGAGGGCGGCGAACGGCTACACCTTC. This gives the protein CASRERAANGYTF.

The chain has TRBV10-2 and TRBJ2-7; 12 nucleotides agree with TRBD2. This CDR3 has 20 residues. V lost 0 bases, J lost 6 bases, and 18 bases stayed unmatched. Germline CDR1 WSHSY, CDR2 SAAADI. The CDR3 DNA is TGCGCCAGCAGTGAGTCTACCGGACTAGCGGGATCCCAGACGAGCTCCGAGCAGTACTTC. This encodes CASSESTGLAGSQTSSEQYF.

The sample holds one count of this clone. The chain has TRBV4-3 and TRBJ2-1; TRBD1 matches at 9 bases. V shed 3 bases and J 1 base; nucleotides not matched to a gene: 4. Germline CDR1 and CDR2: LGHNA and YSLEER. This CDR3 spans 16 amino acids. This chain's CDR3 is CASSQEGTGSYNEQFF. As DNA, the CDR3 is TGCGCCAGCAGCCAGGAAGGGACAGGGTCCTACAATGAGCAGTTCTTC.

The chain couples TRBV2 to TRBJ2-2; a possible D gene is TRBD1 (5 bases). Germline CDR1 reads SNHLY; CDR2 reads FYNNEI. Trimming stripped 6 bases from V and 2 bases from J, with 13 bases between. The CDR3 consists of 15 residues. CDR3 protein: CASRDFRGNTGELFF. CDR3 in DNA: TGTGCCAGCAGGGATTTTAGGGGTAACACCGGGGAGCTGTTTTTT.

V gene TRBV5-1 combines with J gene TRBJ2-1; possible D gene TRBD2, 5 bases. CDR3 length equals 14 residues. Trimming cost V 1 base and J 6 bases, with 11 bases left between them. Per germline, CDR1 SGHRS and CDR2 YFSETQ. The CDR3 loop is CASSLSLAGNEQFF. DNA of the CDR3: TGCGCCAGCAGCTTGAGCCTAGCCGGCAATGAGCAGTTCTTC.

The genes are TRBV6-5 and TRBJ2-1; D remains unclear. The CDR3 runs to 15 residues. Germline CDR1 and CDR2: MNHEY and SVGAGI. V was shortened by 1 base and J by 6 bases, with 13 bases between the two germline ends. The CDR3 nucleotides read TGTGCCAGCAGTTACTTTGCGGCCAAGCGCAATGAGCAGTTCTTC. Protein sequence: CASSYFAAKRNEQFF.

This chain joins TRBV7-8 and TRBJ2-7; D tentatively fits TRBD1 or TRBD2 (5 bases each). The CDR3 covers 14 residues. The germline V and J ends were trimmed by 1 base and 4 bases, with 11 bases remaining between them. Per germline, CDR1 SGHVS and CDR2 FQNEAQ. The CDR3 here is CASSLGQGRYEQYF. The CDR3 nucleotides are TGTGCCAGCAGCTTAGGCCAGGGACGGTACGAGCAGTACTTC.

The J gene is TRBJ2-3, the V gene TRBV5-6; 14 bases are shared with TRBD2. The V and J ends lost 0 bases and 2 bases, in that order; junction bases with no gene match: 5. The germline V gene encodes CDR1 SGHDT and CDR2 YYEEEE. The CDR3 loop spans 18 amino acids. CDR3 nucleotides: TGTGCCAGCAGCTTGGAGGGACTAGCGGGAGACACCACAGATACGCAGTATTTT. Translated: CASSLEGLAGDTTDTQYF.

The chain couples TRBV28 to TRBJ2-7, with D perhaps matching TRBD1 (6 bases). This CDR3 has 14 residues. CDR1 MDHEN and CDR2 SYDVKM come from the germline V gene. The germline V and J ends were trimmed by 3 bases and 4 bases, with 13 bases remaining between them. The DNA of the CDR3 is TGTGCCAGCAGTTTTCACGGACAGATGTACGAGCAGTACTTC. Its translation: CASSFHGQMYEQYF. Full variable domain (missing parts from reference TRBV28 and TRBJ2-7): DVKVTQSSRYLVKRTGEKVFLECVQDMDHENMFWYRQDPGLGLRLIYFSYDVKMKEKGDIPEGYSVSREKKERFSLILESASTNQTSMYLCASSFHGQMYEQYFGPGTRLTVT.

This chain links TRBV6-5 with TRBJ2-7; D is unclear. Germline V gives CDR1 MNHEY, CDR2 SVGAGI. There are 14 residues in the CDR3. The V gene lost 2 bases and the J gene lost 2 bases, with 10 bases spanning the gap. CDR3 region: CASSYGRWTYEQYF. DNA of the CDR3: TGTGCCAGCAGTTACGGGCGGTGGACCTACGAGCAGTACTTC.

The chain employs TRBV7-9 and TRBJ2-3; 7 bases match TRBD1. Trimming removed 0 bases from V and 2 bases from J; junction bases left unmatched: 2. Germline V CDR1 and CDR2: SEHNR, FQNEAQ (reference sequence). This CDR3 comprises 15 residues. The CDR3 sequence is CASSLAGTVTDTQYF. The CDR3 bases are TGTGCCAGCAGCTTAGCGGGGACAGTCACAGATACGCAGTATTTT.

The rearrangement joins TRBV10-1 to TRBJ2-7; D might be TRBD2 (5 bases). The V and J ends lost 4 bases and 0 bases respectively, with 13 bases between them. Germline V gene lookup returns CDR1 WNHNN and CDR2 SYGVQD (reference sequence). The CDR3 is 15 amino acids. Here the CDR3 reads CASSVRGGSSYEQYF. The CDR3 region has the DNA TGCGCCAGCAGTGTTCGGGGTGGGAGCTCCTACGAGCAGTACTTC.

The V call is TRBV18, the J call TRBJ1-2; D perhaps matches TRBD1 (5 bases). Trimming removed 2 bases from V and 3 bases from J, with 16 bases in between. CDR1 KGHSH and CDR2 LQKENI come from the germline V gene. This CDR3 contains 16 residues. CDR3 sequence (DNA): TGTGCCAGCTCACCAAAGGGCCAGGGTCTTTACTATGGCTACACCTTC. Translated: CASSPKGQGLYYGYTF.

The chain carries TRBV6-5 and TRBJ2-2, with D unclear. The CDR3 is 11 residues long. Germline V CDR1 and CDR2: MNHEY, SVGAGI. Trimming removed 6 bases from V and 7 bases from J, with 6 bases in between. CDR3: CASRGIGELFF. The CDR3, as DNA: TGTGCCAGCAGGGGGATCGGGGAGCTGTTTTTT.

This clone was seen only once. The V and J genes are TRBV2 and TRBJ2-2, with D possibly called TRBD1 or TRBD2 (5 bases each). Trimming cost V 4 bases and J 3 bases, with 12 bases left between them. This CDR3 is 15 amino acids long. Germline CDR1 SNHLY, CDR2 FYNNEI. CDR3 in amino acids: CASSVTGPYTGELFF. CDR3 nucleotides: TGTGCCAGCAGTGTTACGGGGCCCTACACCGGGGAGCTGTTTTTT.

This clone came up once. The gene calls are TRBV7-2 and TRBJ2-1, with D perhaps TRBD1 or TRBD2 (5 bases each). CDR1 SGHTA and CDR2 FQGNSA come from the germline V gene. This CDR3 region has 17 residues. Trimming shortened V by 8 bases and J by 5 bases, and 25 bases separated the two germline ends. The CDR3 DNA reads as TGTGCCAGCGCAAGAGTGGGACCTTATAGGGCAAACAATGAGCAGTTCTTC. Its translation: CASARVGPYRANNEQFF.

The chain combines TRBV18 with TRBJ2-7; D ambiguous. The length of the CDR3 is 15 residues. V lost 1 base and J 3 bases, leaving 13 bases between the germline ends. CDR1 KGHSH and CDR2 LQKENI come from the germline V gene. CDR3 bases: TGTGCCAGCTCACCACGTGTGTCTGAACACTACGAGCAGTACTTC. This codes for CASSPRVSEHYEQYF.

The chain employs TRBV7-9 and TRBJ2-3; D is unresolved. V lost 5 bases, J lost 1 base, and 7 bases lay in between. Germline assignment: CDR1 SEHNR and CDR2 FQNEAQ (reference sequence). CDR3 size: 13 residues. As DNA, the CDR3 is TGTGCCAGCAGCGCCAGCGGCACAGATACGCAGTATTTT. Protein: CASSASGTDTQYF.

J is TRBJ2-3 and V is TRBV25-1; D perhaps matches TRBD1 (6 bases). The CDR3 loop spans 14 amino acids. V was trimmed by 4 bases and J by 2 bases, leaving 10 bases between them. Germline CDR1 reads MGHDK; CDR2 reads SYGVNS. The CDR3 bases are TGTGCCAGCAGTGTGGACAGTCCCACAGATACGCAGTATTTT. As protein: CASSVDSPTDTQYF.

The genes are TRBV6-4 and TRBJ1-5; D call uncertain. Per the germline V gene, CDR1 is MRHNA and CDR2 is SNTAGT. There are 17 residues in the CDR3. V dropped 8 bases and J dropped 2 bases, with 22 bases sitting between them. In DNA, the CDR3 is TGTGCCAGCCCAGAAAGGGTATGGCATTTTTGCAATCAGCCCCAGCATTTT. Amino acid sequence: CASPERVWHFCNQPQHF.

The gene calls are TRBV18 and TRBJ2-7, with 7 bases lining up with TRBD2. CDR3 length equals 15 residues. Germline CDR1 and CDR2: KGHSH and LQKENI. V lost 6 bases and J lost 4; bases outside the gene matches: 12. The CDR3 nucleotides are TGTGCCAGCTCCCCGTGGGGCGGGAGTCAGTACGAGCAGTACTTC. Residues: CASSPWGGSQYEQYF.